A single sample is the source of the 4 T cell receptor beta chains below, sequenced in a study of Ad26.COV2.S vaccination and SARS-CoV-2 variants (dated by TCRdb to about 2021). Read against the paper, the sample's treatment or condition label means: roughly 19 received Ad26.COV2.S at low or high dose, single or two shots; about five received placebo; per-sample allocation not given. For vaccine and placebo recipients, repertoires were sequenced using samples collected on day 63 after the first injection. Libraries came from the immunoSEQ multiplex PCR assay. TCRdb's version of the immuneACCESS table is confined to in-frame rearrangements and falls short of the full clone set. An unresolved V gene accounts for under half of the shortfall where checked; the remainder is of unknown origin. Across this sample there are about 350,000 clones, with roughly nine tenths seen only once. The ten largest clones take up approximately 5.9% of the sample.

The sample here was peripheral blood, taken in a trial of Ad26.COV2.S vaccine versus placebo. The receptors originated from a person between 18 and 60 years old who received the Ad26.COV2.S COVID-19 vaccine or a placebo.

J is TRBJ2-5 and V is TRBV4-1; 10 bases fit TRBD2. The junction had 4 bases not matched to a gene; V was cut back by 1 base and J by 5 bases. The CDR3 totals 15 residues. CDR1 and CDR2 from the germline V gene are MGHRA and YSYEKL. The CDR3, as DNA: TGCGCCAGCAGCCAAGCGGGACTAGCGTGGGAGACCCAGTACTTC. Protein product: CASSQAGLAWETQYF.

The chain couples TRBV7-9 to TRBJ2-3; D is uncertain. This CDR3 is 13 amino acids long. Germline CDR1 is SEHNR and CDR2 is FQNEAQ (reference sequence). Trimming took 3 bases from V and 4 from J, leaving 8 bases between them. DNA of the CDR3: TGTGCCAGCAGCTTGCTAACCCCAGATACGCAGTATTTT. It specifies CASSLLTPDTQYF.

The chain carries TRBV7-9 and TRBJ2-5, with 12 bases identical to TRBD1. CDR3 size: 16 residues. V was pared by 4 bases and J by 7 bases, with 10 bases of the junction left unmatched. Germline CDR1 is SEHNR and CDR2 is FQNEAQ (reference sequence). This chain's CDR3 is CASSWDRDRGRVTQYF. In DNA form, the CDR3 reads TGTGCCAGCAGCTGGGACCGGGACAGGGGGCGAGTGACCCAGTACTTC.

This chain uses TRBV19 with TRBJ2-5; tentatively, D is TRBD1 (6 bases). The CDR3 runs 16 residues. Trimming removed 1 base at V and 3 bases at J, with 15 bases between. CDR1 is LNHDA and CDR2 is SQIVND in the germline V gene (reference sequence). The CDR3 DNA reads TGTGCCAGTAGTATAGGAGGGGCAGGGGCTAAAGAGACCCAGTACTTC. Amino acids: CASSIGGAGAKETQYF.